The clone carrying this T cell receptor (beta chain) was observed a single time. These data belong to a study of blood T cell repertoires in COVID-19. The table came from immunoSEQ multiplex PCR; TCRdb's copy has only in-frame clones and leaves some out. The sample carries more than 300,000 clones, 88% recorded once. CDR1 is MDHEN and CDR2 is SYDVKM in the germline V gene. This CDR3 region has 16 residues. V lost 6 bases to trimming and J lost 5 bases, with 19 bases between them. The gene calls are TRBV28 and TRBJ1-4; maybe TRBD1 (6 bases). Sequenced input: peripheral blood. This TCR derives from a woman in her 70s with COVID-19, enrolled during active disease. The CDR3 sequence is CASSYSMGQANEKLFF. The CDR3 DNA sequence: TGTGCCAGCAGCTACTCGATGGGACAAGCGAATGAAAAACTGTTTTTT.